The clone carrying this T cell receptor beta chain was seen only a few times. Its antigen is as yet unknown. Trimming took 6 bases from V and 3 from J; bases not matched to a gene: 6. CDR1 MNHEY and CDR2 SMNVEV come from the germline V gene (reference sequence). The CDR3 totals 14 residues. The record originates from a study of CD8 T cells in ankylosing spondylitis. Overall study findings and caveats: Some of these motif variants have turned up before, in reports on reactive arthritis synovial fluid and blood. For ankylosing spondylitis blood, a TCR beta motif of 7 or 8 highly homologous variants appeared characteristic.

Libraries of TCR beta came from quantitative 5'-RACE with molecular barcodes. MiXCR, applied by TCRdb to the 5' RACE reads, yields one record per CDR3 protein. The table includes around 340,000 distinct CDR3 sequences, 20% detected once. The receptor comes from a male donor with ankylosing spondylitis or in good health (not recorded which). The source material was blood, either unsorted or a sorted T cell fraction (not recorded which). The rearrangement uses TRBV27 and TRBJ2-7, with 9 bases matching TRBD2. The DNA of the CDR3 is TGTGCCAGCAGGATTAGCGGGGGCGGCTACGAGCAGTACTTC. Its protein is CASRISGGGYEQYF.